Listed below are T cell receptor beta chains from one sample, sequenced in a study of identical twins. TCRdb reprocessed the 5' RACE reads via MiXCR and lists one record per CDR3 protein. The sample records 450,000 or so distinct CDR3 sequences, less than 20% being singletons. The specimen was naive T cells sorted from blood. These receptors were taken from a man aged 50 to 60 in good health. Both conserved end residues are part of each CDR3. A D gene is named only where the DNA matches it firmly. Part of the rows lack a size; the others show once, few, many or a class for expanded clones.

TRBV5-1	TRBJ2-1	.	TRBD2	TGCGCCAGCAGCTTGTTCAGCGGGGGAACCTACAATGAGCAGTTCTTC	CASSLFSGGTYNEQFF
TRBV6-2/TRBV6-3	TRBJ2-1	.	.	TGTGCCAGCAGTCCCAACGGGGGTGAGCAGTTCTTC	CASSPNGGEQFF
TRBV7-6	TRBJ2-7	few	.	TGTGCCAGCAGCCGCTGGGGTGAAGAGCAGTACTTC	CASSRWGEEQYF
TRBV7-2	TRBJ2-5	many	.	TGTGCCAGCAGCTTTCTTGGCCAGGCGGAGACCCAGTACTTC	CASSFLGQAETQYF
TRBV11-2	TRBJ1-1	many	.	TGTGCCAGCAGCTTGCTGGGGGTCTGGACTGAAGCTTTCTTT	CASSLLGVWTEAFF
TRBV12-3/TRBV12-4	TRBJ1-2	.	.	TGTGCCACCAATGGGCAGAGGAACTATGGCTACACCTTC	CATNGQRNYGYTF
TRBV20-1	TRBJ2-1	few	.	TGCAGTGCTCCCAGGTCCGGGGAGTTTTACAATGAGCAGTTCTTC	CSAPRSGEFYNEQFF
TRBV29-1	TRBJ1-1	many	.	TGCAGCGTGGAAATTTGGGGGACTGAAGCTTTCTTT	CSVEIWGTEAFF
TRBV25-1	TRBJ1-6	few	.	TGTGCCAGCAGTGAATCACCCCGACAGTCACCCCTCCACTTT	CASSESPRQSPLHF
TRBV6-1	TRBJ1-1	.	.	TGTGCCAGCACCTCAAGTCGGGGAAACACTGAAGCTTTCTTT	CASTSSRGNTEAFF
TRBV6-1	TRBJ2-4	few	TRBD1	TGTGCCACTAGGACAGGAGGTCCCAAAAACATTCAGTACTTC	CATRTGGPKNIQYF
TRBV6-1	TRBJ2-1	.	.	TGTGCCAGCAGTGAAGCAGGAGCGGCAACCTACAATGAGCAGTTCTTC	CASSEAGAATYNEQFF
TRBV5-1	TRBJ2-3	.	.	TGCGCCAGCAGCGGGCGGGCTCAAACAGATACGCAGTATTTT	CASSGRAQTDTQYF
TRBV5-1	TRBJ1-6	many	.	TGCGCCAGCAGCTTGGAAGGGATGTCCTATAATTCACCCCTCCACTTT	CASSLEGMSYNSPLHF
TRBV12-3/TRBV12-4	TRBJ2-7	many	TRBD1	TGTGCCAGCAGTTCTCCCGGGACAGGGGCCTCCTACTTC	CASSSPGTGASYF
TRBV20-1	TRBJ1-5	few	.	TGCAGTGCTAGATTAACAGGCTTTAGGCAGCCCCAGCATTTT	CSARLTGFRQPQHF
TRBV6-4	TRBJ2-3	.	TRBD1	TGTGCCAGCAGTACAGGGGACACAGATACGCAGTATTTT	CASSTGDTDTQYF
TRBV7-7	TRBJ2-3	.	.	TGTGCTAGCAGCCCGCTGGGGGGCAGGACAGATACGCAGTATTTT	CASSPLGGRTDTQYF
TRBV10-3	TRBJ2-2	.	TRBD2	TGTGCCATCAGTGAGTCGAGCGGGGAAACCGGGGAGCTGTTTTTT	CAISESSGETGELFF
TRBV11-2	TRBJ2-7	few	TRBD1	TGTGCCAGCAGCCGGGACAGAACCTACGAGCAGTACTTC	CASSRDRTYEQYF
TRBV11-2	TRBJ2-3	many	TRBD2	TGTGCCAGCAGCTCACGGGCGGGGGGTCAAGATACGCAGTATTTT	CASSSRAGGQDTQYF
TRBV10-3	TRBJ2-1	.	.	TGTGCCATCAGTGGTCTCGACCTCTACAATGAGCAGTTCTTC	CAISGLDLYNEQFF
TRBV10-3	TRBJ2-6	.	.	TGTGCCACCTATCAGGGCGTCTCTGGGGCCAACGTCCTGACTTTC	CATYQGVSGANVLTF
TRBV5-1	TRBJ1-1	many	TRBD1	TGCGCCAGCAGCGTCAGTACAGGGGTCACTGAAGCTTTCTTT	CASSVSTGVTEAFF
TRBV6-5	TRBJ2-2	many	TRBD2	TGTGCCAGCAGCTACTTGGGACTAGGGGACGGGGAGCTGTTTTTT	CASSYLGLGDGELFF
TRBV12-3/TRBV12-4	TRBJ2-1	.	.	TGTGCCAGCAGTGCAATCTGGAACGGAGATGAGCAGTTCTTC	CASSAIWNGDEQFF